The rows below give T cell receptor beta chains drawn from one sample of a study of blood T cell repertoires in COVID-19. Repertoires were generated with immunoSEQ multiplex PCR, while TCRdb's copy carries only in-frame clones and drops some. Here the sample spans around 500,000 clones, approximately 83% being singletons. The sample consisted of peripheral blood. These receptors were obtained from a human donor in a cohort sampled during active COVID-19. Each CDR3 is given with its conserved first and last residue. The D gene is left open where the match is weak. Clone sizes are given selectively: once, few, many, or a class where the clone is expanded.

>-|TRBD2|TRBV3-1/TRBV3-2|TRBJ2-7
CASSPGLAGNEQYF
TGTGCCAGCAGCCCGGGACTAGCGGGAAACGAGCAGTACTTC
>-|-|TRBV21-1|TRBJ1-1
CASRQGAGGTEAFF
TGTGCCAGCAGACAGGGGGCGGGGGGCACTGAAGCTTTCTTT
>-|TRBD2|TRBV2|TRBJ2-3
CASSWVAGGGTDTQYF
TGTGCCAGCAGCTGGGTAGCGGGAGGGGGTACAGATACGCAGTATTTT
>-|-|TRBV7-6|TRBJ2-1
CASSPHRETLFF
TGTGCCAGCAGCCCCCACAGGGAAACTCTGTTCTTC
>once|-|TRBV2|TRBJ1-5
CASSERGGNQPQHF
TGTGCCAGCAGTGAACGGGGGGGGAATCAGCCCCAGCATTTT
>once|TRBD1|TRBV6-5|TRBJ1-2
CASSGDRGHQGYTF
TGTGCCAGCAGCGGGGACAGGGGGCATCAAGGCTACACCTTC
>-|-|TRBV15|TRBJ2-7
CATSREAGEAYEQYF
TGTGCCACCAGCAGAGAGGCCGGGGAGGCCTACGAGCAGTACTTC
>-|-|TRBV11-2|TRBJ2-2
CASSLNPGANTGELFF
TGTGCCAGCAGCTTAAACCCAGGGGCGAACACCGGGGAGCTGTTTTTT
>-|-|TRBV6-5|TRBJ2-2
CASRIPGRETGELFF
TGTGCCAGCAGGATACCGGGACGGGAGACCGGGGAGCTGTTTTTT
>-|TRBD2|TRBV6-2/TRBV6-3|TRBJ2-5
CASSYPSGRAYQETQYF
TGTGCCAGCAGTTATCCTAGCGGGAGGGCCTACCAAGAGACCCAGTACTTC
>-|-|TRBV14|TRBJ2-7
CASSQQGGPLGEQYF
TGTGCCAGCAGCCAACAGGGGGGACCTCTCGGCGAGCAGTACTTC
>-|-|TRBV6-4|TRBJ2-1
CASSGSGNMHEQFF
TGTGCCAGCAGTGGATCCGGGAATATGCATGAGCAGTTCTTC
>-|-|TRBV7-2|TRBJ2-1
CASSLFRYPGEQFF
TGTGCCAGCAGCTTATTTCGCTATCCGGGAGAGCAGTTCTTC
>-|TRBD2|TRBV9|TRBJ2-2
CASSDGLAGGGSGELFF
TGTGCCAGCAGCGACGGACTAGCGGGAGGGGGATCCGGGGAGCTGTTTTTT
>-|TRBD1|TRBV7-9|TRBJ2-7
CASRSSGTGTEQYF
TGTGCCAGCAGATCCTCCGGGACAGGGACCGAGCAGTACTTC
>-|-|TRBV7-2|TRBJ1-1
CASSPEAVTEAFF
TGTGCCAGCAGCCCCGAGGCTGTCACTGAAGCTTTCTTT
>few|-|TRBV2|TRBJ2-5
CASSRGQETQYF
TGTGCCAGCTCAAGGGGGCAAGAGACCCAGTACTTC
>-|-|TRBV5-1|TRBJ2-1
CASSLEGVAANEQFF
TGCGCCAGCAGCTTGGAAGGGGTAGCCGCCAATGAGCAGTTCTTC
>-|-|TRBV28|TRBJ1-3
CASISTGLRGNTIYF
TGTGCCAGCATTTCGACGGGTCTTCGAGGAAACACCATATATTTT
>-|-|TRBV15|TRBJ2-5
CATSRSRGSGSQETQYF
TGTGCCACCAGCCGTTCGAGAGGGTCAGGTAGCCAAGAGACCCAGTACTTC
>once|-|TRBV28|TRBJ1-1
CASSLYKNTEAFF
TGTGCCAGCAGTTTATACAAGAACACTGAAGCTTTCTTT
>-|-|TRBV10-1|TRBJ2-3
CASSESPSSDTQYF
TGCGCCAGCAGTGAGTCGCCTAGTTCTGATACGCAGTATTTT
>-|TRBD1|TRBV6-5|TRBJ1-1
CASSPAGGGRTEAFF
TGTGCCAGCAGCCCCGCAGGGGGCGGTCGGACTGAAGCTTTCTTT
>-|-|TRBV29-1|TRBJ1-1
CSVERGTMNTEAFF
TGCAGCGTTGAAAGAGGTACCATGAACACTGAAGCTTTCTTT
>few|-|TRBV30|TRBJ1-6
CAWRLKGNSPLHF
TGTGCCTGGAGGCTGAAGGGGAATTCACCCCTCCACTTT
>-|-|TRBV6-6|TRBJ2-3
CASSRQKQFRGGRTDTQYF
TGTGCCAGCAGTCGACAGAAACAATTCAGGGGCGGCCGGACAGATACGCAGTATTTT
>-|TRBD1|TRBV10-3|TRBJ2-7
CAIRAGDSSYEQYF
TGTGCCATCAGGGCTGGGGACAGCTCCTACGAGCAGTACTTC
>-|-|TRBV5-6|TRBJ2-6
CASSFFDRTGANVLTF
TGTGCCAGCAGCTTTTTTGACAGGACTGGGGCCAACGTCCTGACTTTC
>-|-|TRBV7-3|TRBJ1-1
CASSANRNPNTEAFF
TGTGCCAGCAGCGCCAACAGGAACCCGAACACTGAAGCTTTCTTT
>-|-|TRBV28|TRBJ1-5
CASSSPAAGSNQPQHF
TGTGCCAGCAGTTCTCCCGCGGCCGGTAGCAATCAGCCCCAGCATTTT
>-|-|TRBV10-3|TRBJ1-4
CAISDGEKLFF
TGTGCCATCAGTGACGGTGAAAAACTGTTTTTT
>-|TRBD2|TRBV3-1/TRBV3-2|TRBJ2-3
CASSQGEGLVTDTQYF
TGTGCCAGCAGCCAAGGTGAAGGACTAGTAACAGATACGCAGTATTTT
>once|-|TRBV5-1|TRBJ2-2
CASSPFDRNTGELFF
TGCGCCAGCAGCCCCTTCGACAGGAACACCGGGGAGCTGTTTTTT
>-|TRBD2|TRBV18|TRBJ2-2
CASSPSLSGPGELFF
TGTGCCAGCTCACCTTCGCTTAGCGGGCCCGGGGAGCTGTTTTTT
>-|-|TRBV5-4|TRBJ1-6
CASSRLGDTSSYNSPLHF
TGTGCCAGCAGCCGCCTGGGGGACACGAGCTCCTATAATTCACCCCTCCACTTT
>-|TRBD1|TRBV28|TRBJ2-7
CASSLPPGQMSYEQYF
TGTGCCAGCAGTTTACCCCCGGGACAGATGTCCTACGAGCAGTACTTC
>-|-|TRBV3-1/TRBV3-2|TRBJ1-2
CASSPEAAVYGYTF
TGTGCCAGCAGCCCCGAGGCAGCCGTTTATGGCTACACCTTC
>-|-|TRBV5-1|TRBJ1-3
CASSYDSSGNTIYF
TGCGCCAGCAGCTATGACAGCTCTGGAAACACCATATATTTT
>-|-|TRBV28|TRBJ1-2
CASSESRDYGYTF
TGTGCCAGCAGCGAGTCTCGAGACTATGGCTACACCTTC
>once|-|TRBV12-3/TRBV12-4|TRBJ1-5
CASRESVYQPQHF
TGTGCCAGCAGGGAGTCTGTATATCAGCCCCAGCATTTT
>few|-|TRBV27|TRBJ1-5
CASSLSGYSNQPQHF
TGTGCCAGCAGTTTATCGGGCTATAGCAATCAGCCCCAGCATTTT
>-|-|TRBV7-2|TRBJ2-5
CASSLRGAEGETQYF
TGTGCCAGCAGCTTACGGGGGGCTGAGGGAGAGACCCAGTACTTC
>-|TRBD1|TRBV7-9|TRBJ1-4
CASSWRQGSGEKLFF
TGTGCCAGCAGCTGGAGACAGGGGTCGGGGGAAAAACTGTTTTTT
>-|-|TRBV30|TRBJ2-7
CAWAGYAGEQYF
TGTGCCTGGGCTGGCTATGCGGGCGAGCAGTACTTC
>once|-|TRBV7-9|TRBJ1-3
CASSQQGPGGNTIYF
TGTGCCAGCAGCCAGCAGGGGCCGGGTGGAAACACCATATATTTT
>-|-|TRBV20-1|TRBJ2-1
CSASEADKLNNEQFF
TGCAGTGCTAGTGAGGCAGACAAGTTAAACAATGAGCAGTTCTTC
>-|-|TRBV7-8|TRBJ1-2
CASSKISGATNYGYTF
TGTGCCAGCAGCAAAATTTCAGGGGCAACTAACTATGGCTACACCTTC
>-|TRBD2|TRBV3-1/TRBV3-2|TRBJ2-3
CASSSPGLMDTQYF
TGTGCCAGCAGTTCCCCGGGACTAATGGATACGCAGTATTTT